The clone carrying this T cell receptor beta chain was counted ten times or more. This likely comes from a read error, as the CDR3 has no conserved phenylalanine or tryptophan at its end. This record comes from a study of T cells in Graves' hyperthyroidism and ophthalmopathy. TCR beta CDR3 sequences were amplified from RNA transcripts. During a first-round RT-PCR of the TCR CDR3, the HTBI primer set was used. TCRdb reprocessed the multiplex PCR reads via MiXCR and lists one record per CDR3 protein. The sample records fewer than 750,000 distinct CDR3 sequences, over 12% being singletons. Patients with uncontrolled infections, other autoimmune diseases, pregnancy or lactation were excluded. Diagnostic assessment was based on clinical symptoms, serum thyroxine and TRAb, thyroid ultrasound and orbital computed tomography. Sequencing was performed on blood. This clonotype originated in a woman in her forties with Graves' ophthalmopathy.

The CDR3 here is CASSSLARREQYL. The CDR3 DNA is TGTGCCAGCAGTTCCCTTGCCAGGCGAGAGCAGTACCTC. The chain is built from TRBV27 and TRBJ2-7, with no clear D. The CDR3 extends over 13 amino acids. CDR1 is MNHEY and CDR2 is SMNVEV in the germline V gene (reference sequence). The V and J ends lost 4 bases and 7 bases respectively, with 14 bases between them.